This T cell receptor beta chain was identified during a study of T cell repertoires in cytomegalovirus infection. Across the study: Based on public TCR beta signatures, there were indications of CMV infection and of a matching HLA type. Findings and caveats of the study: There were HLA-C-restricted CMV-specific TCR beta clonotypes dominating the ex vivo response.

Trimming took 3 bases from V and 2 from J, leaving 11 bases between them. CDR3 size: 14 residues. The V gene's germline CDR1 is SGHAT and CDR2 FQNNGV. TCRdb redid the calling of the reads with MiXCR, one entry per CDR3 protein. The data contain 250,000 to 400,000 distinct CDR3 sequences, more than 20% of them singletons. With respect to this clonotype: What it binds is not known.

Material: cultured PBMCs, obtained from culture after CMV antigen stimulation. The V and J genes are TRBV11-2 and TRBJ2-7, with D tentatively TRBD1 (6 bases). The sequence was collected from a human donor in good health (CMV status not recorded). Some clones in this sample may be carry-over from other donors' samples. The CDR3 sequence: CASSFSGDTYEQYF. The CDR3 coding sequence is TGTGCCAGCAGCTTCTCTGGGGACACCTACGAGCAGTACTTC.